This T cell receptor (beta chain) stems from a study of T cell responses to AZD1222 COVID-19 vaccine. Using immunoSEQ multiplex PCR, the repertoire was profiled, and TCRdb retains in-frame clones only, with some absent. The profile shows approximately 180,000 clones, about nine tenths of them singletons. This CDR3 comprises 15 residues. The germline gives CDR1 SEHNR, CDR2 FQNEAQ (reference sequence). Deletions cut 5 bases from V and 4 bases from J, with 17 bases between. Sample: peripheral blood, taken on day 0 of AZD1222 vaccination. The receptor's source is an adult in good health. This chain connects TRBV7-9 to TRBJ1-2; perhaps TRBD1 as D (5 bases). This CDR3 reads CASSQSTHGGYGYTF. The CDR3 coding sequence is TGTGCCAGCAGCCAAAGCACTCACGGGGGCTATGGCTACACCTTC. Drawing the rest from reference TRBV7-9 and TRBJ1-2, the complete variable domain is DTGVSQNPRHKITKRGQNVTFRCDPISEHNRLYWYRQTLGQGPEFLTYFQNEAQLEKSRLLSDRFSAERPKGSFSTLEIQRTEQGDSAMYLCASSQSTHGGYGYTFGSGTRLTVV.